This TCR beta chain was retrieved from a study of T cell repertoires and HLA-DP antigens. Measured with immunoSEQ multiplex PCR; TCRdb has only the in-frame clones, and not every one. In the table there are around 70,000 clones, around 80% of which are singletons. The germline V gene encodes CDR1 LNHNV and CDR2 YYDKDF (reference sequence). V dropped 0 bases and J dropped 0; count of bases not matched to a gene: 7. CDR3 length: 17 amino acids. Findings of the study overall: Against both alloantigens, CD137+ clonality was similar, roughly 0.42. Against one allele, clones undetected before culture averaged approximately 35%; against the other, less than 65%.

As to this clone: Its antigen remains unidentified.

V usage is TRBV15 and J usage is TRBJ1-2; 7 bases fit TRBD1. The sequence was collected from a man in his sixties in good health and CMV-seronegative. Sample: CD4+ T cells from PBMCs. The CDR3, as DNA: TGTGCCACCAGCAGAGATTCATTCAGGGGGACTAACTATGGCTACACCTTC. It specifies CATSRDSFRGTNYGYTF.